Here is one T cell receptor (beta chain) with its context. Its antigen is unidentified. The unexposed donors gave CD4+ T cells in about 2011-2018, prior to COVID-19. Isolation of CD4+ T cells took place after roughly nine days in culture. These data are taken from a study of CD4 T cells in relation to SARS-CoV-2 and coronaviruses. This table comes from immunoSEQ multiplex PCR, and its TCRdb copy is limited to in-frame clones, with some not included. The sample includes about 28,000 clones, around three quarters of them seen just once. From germline, CDR1 is SGHAT and CDR2 FQNNGV. The CDR3 is made up of 14 amino acids. J gave up 3 bases and V 5 bases, and 7 bases lay outside the gene matches.

The chain couples TRBV11-2 to TRBJ2-7, with TRBD1 matching over 7 bases. The TCR originated in a human donor in good health. The sequenced sample was CD4+ T cells from PBMCs, cultured in vitro. CDR3 DNA sequence: TGTGCCAGCAGCCCTTCGGGACAGAACTACGAGCAGTACTTC. Encoded protein: CASSPSGQNYEQYF.